One and the same sample provided the 20 T cell receptor beta chains below, sequenced in a study of post-analysis software for immune sequencing data. General observations from the study: When patients were compared with controls, five TRBV segments were more frequent, TRBV5-6, TRBV5-1 and TRBV20-1 among them.

Unique molecular identifiers were carried by the TCR beta cDNA libraries. TCRdb reprocessed the PCR reads via MiXCR and lists one record per CDR3 protein. In the table there are fewer than 850,000 distinct CDR3 sequences, just over 45% of which are singletons. These receptors' targets are unknown. The source material was blood. These receptors all stem from a girl aged 5-17 years with multiple sclerosis.

This clonotype has only a few counts. V is TRBV12-5 and J is TRBJ1-1; 9 bases map to TRBD1. The CDR3 runs to 15 residues. With V trimmed by 3 bases and J by 1 base, 3 bases remained unmatched. Germline values: CDR1 LGHNT, CDR2 FRNRAP. The CDR3 nucleotides are TGTGCTAGTGGTTTCGGGACAGGGAAGAACACTGAAGCTTTCTTT. Translating it yields CASGFGTGKNTEAFF.

This CDR3 reads CSAGLAGGLNEQFF. The DNA for the CDR3 is TGCAGTGCTGGACTAGCGGGAGGCCTCAATGAGCAGTTCTTC. The chain uses TRBV20-1 and TRBJ2-1; 14 nucleotides line up with TRBD2. V shed 5 bases and J 6 bases; nucleotides not matched to a gene: 3. The germline CDR1 and CDR2 sequences are DFQATT and SNEGSKA (reference sequence). The CDR3 runs to 14 residues.

In this sample, this clonotype turned up a few times. V and J are TRBV15 and TRBJ2-7; 7 bases match TRBD2. Trimming at V came to 1 base and at J to 10 bases, leaving 19 bases not matched to a gene. The CDR3 contains 17 residues. The germline gives CDR1 LNHNV, CDR2 YYDKDF (reference sequence). Written as DNA, the CDR3 is TGTGCCACCAGCAGAGTGGACCTGGGGGGAGGGCATGTTGCTCAGTACTTC. Protein product: CATSRVDLGGGHVAQYF.

The chain links TRBV28 to TRBJ2-4; D ambiguous. The CDR3 consists of 15 residues. The germline CDR1 and CDR2 sequences are MDHEN and SYDVKM. Trimming pared 5 bases from V and 0 bases from J, leaving 11 bases between. The CDR3 nucleotides are TGTGCCAGCAGTCGGACGATACTAGCCAAAAACATTCAGTACTTC. It specifies CASSRTILAKNIQYF.

This clonotype was counted a few times. J is TRBJ2-1 and V is TRBV9; D gene ambiguous. The V gene's germline CDR1 is SGDLS and CDR2 YYNGEE. V was shortened by 4 bases and J by 7 bases, with 18 bases between the two germline ends. The CDR3 loop spans 15 amino acids. The CDR3 region is CASSPGPTEYNEQFF. Written as DNA, the CDR3 is TGTGCCAGCAGCCCAGGACCGACTGAGTATAATGAGCAGTTCTTC. The full variable domain, its missing parts supplied by reference TRBV9 and TRBJ2-1, is DSGVTQTPKHLITATGQRVTLRCSPRSGDLSVYWYQQSLDQGLQFLIQYYNGEERAKGNILERFSAQQFPDLHSELNLSSLELGDSALYFCASSPGPTEYNEQFFGPGTRLTVL.

The chain links TRBV20-1 to TRBJ2-7, with 10 nucleotides matching TRBD2. With V trimmed by 0 bases and J by 2 bases, 13 bases remained unmatched. Germline-derived CDR1 and CDR2 are DFQATT and SNEGSKA (reference sequence). The CDR3 is 18 amino acids. In DNA form, the CDR3 reads TGCAGTGCTAGAGAGGGGGTGGGTGGACTAGCGGCGCCCTACGAGCAGTACTTC. This encodes CSAREGVGGLAAPYEQYF.

Many counts were recorded for this clonotype. Here the CDR3 reads CASSLEAGAGTDTQYF. The CDR3 bases are TGTGCCAGCAGTTTAGAAGCGGGAGCTGGCACAGATACGCAGTATTTT. This sequence joins TRBV28 and TRBJ2-3; 8 bases match TRBD2. The ends lost 2 bases at V and 1 base at J; junction bases unmatched: 5. Germline CDR1 and CDR2: MDHEN and SYDVKM. CDR3 length: 16 residues.

The gene calls are TRBV5-1 and TRBJ2-5, with D maybe TRBD1 (6 bases). From germline, CDR1 is SGHRS and CDR2 YFSETQ. The CDR3 consists of 13 residues. Trimming pared 0 bases from V and 11 bases from J, leaving 14 bases between. The CDR3 DNA sequence: TGCGCCAGCAGCTTGGTTAGGGGGAATGAGCAGTACTTC. Its protein is CASSLVRGNEQYF.

In the case of this clonotype: The germline gene is not matched at one end of the junction; a read error may be the cause. The chain employs TRBV2 and TRBJ2-5, with no clear D. The CDR3 consists of 14 residues. CDR1 and CDR2 from the germline V gene are SNHLY and FYNNEI. As DNA, the CDR3 is TGTGCCAGCAATGAAGGGTCGCGGCAAGAGACCCAGTACTTC. The encoded protein is CASNEGSRQETQYF.

This rearrangement joins TRBV9 to TRBJ2-5; D gene ambiguous. CDR1 and CDR2 from the germline V gene are SGDLS and YYNGEE. V lost 3 bases and J 4 bases, leaving 13 bases between the germline ends. The CDR3 is 14 residues long. The CDR3 DNA sequence: TGTGCCAGCAGCGGATACGATCACGGAGAGACCCAGTACTTC. Translating it yields CASSGYDHGETQYF.

The V call is TRBV29-1, the J call TRBJ2-1; TRBD2 aligns across 12 bases. The CDR3 has 14 amino acids. Trimming at V came to 5 bases and at J to 9 bases, leaving 8 bases not matched to a gene. Germline V gene sequence: CDR1 SQVTM, CDR2 ANQGSEA. The CDR3 loop is CSVRGLAGGGEQFF. The CDR3, as DNA: TGCAGCGTTAGAGGGCTAGCGGGAGGGGGTGAGCAGTTCTTC.

The chain has TRBV20-1 and TRBJ2-7; 7 bases agree with TRBD1. From germline, CDR1 is DFQATT and CDR2 SNEGSKA (reference sequence). The J segment lost 1 base and the V segment lost 6 bases, leaving 9 bases of the junction unmatched. This CDR3 contains 14 residues. CDR3 amino acids: CSAQNRDSSYEQYF. CDR3 sequence (DNA): TGCAGTGCCCAAAACCGGGACAGTTCCTACGAGCAGTACTTC.

This clonotype appeared once. CDR3 sequence reads: CASSVASWDRGLGANVLTF. DNA for the CDR3: TGTGCCAGCAGCGTAGCTTCGTGGGACAGGGGCCTAGGGGCCAACGTCCTGACTTTC. This chain uses TRBV9 with TRBJ2-6, with TRBD1 matching 10 bases. Germline V lookup: CDR1 SGDLS, CDR2 YYNGEE. CDR3 size: 19 residues. Trimming at V came to 0 bases and at J to 4 bases, leaving 10 bases not matched to a gene.

The chain combines TRBV7-2 with TRBJ2-3, with TRBD2 as a possible D gene (6 bases). The CDR3 consists of 17 residues. Deletions cut 2 bases from V and 1 base from J, with 16 bases between. Germline V gives CDR1 SGHTA, CDR2 FQGNSA. The CDR3, as DNA: TGTGCCAGCAGCTTAATGTTGTTTGGCGGGGGCACAGATACGCAGTATTTT. It codes for CASSLMLFGGGTDTQYF.

The chain links TRBV29-1 to TRBJ2-7, with D possibly called TRBD1 or TRBD2 (5 bases each). The assigned J gene may be wrong: the sequence end matches TRBJ2-5 better. Germline CDR1 reads SQVTM; CDR2 reads ANQGSEA. The CDR3 is made up of 13 amino acids. The CDR3 DNA reads TGCAGCGTCCCCCGGGGCCTACAAGAGACCCAGTACTTC. This codes for CSVPRGLQETQYF.

The gene calls are TRBV7-9 and TRBJ2-5; D tentatively fits TRBD1 or TRBD2 (7 bases each). CDR3 length: 12 amino acids. Germline V CDR1 and CDR2: SEHNR, FQNEAQ (reference sequence). The V gene lost 8 bases and the J gene lost 11 bases, with 18 bases spanning the gap. The CDR3, as DNA: TGTGCCAGCCAGGGGGAGGGCCAGGTGCAGTACTTC. This encodes CASQGEGQVQYF.

There are a few counts of this clonotype. The rearrangement joins TRBV20-1 to TRBJ2-3; 10 bases fit TRBD2. Trimming took 3 bases from V and 5 from J; bases not matched to a gene: 14. The germline gives CDR1 DFQATT, CDR2 SNEGSKA (reference sequence). The CDR3 length is 17 residues. The CDR3 nucleotides read TGCAGTGCTAGGGTTCCCTTAAGGACTAGCGGTAAAGATACGCAGTATTTT. Protein sequence: CSARVPLRTSGKDTQYF.

V and J are TRBV6-1 and TRBJ1-2; D is ambiguous. Looked up from germline, CDR1 is MNHNS and CDR2 is SASEGT. The CDR3 spans 14 residues. V shed 4 bases and J shed 4 bases, with 13 bases lying between them. The CDR3 DNA is TGTGCCAGCAGTGGTACGGGAGACGGCTATGGCTACACCTTC. Translated: CASSGTGDGYGYTF.

The chain combines TRBV5-1 with TRBJ2-7; D possibly matches TRBD1 or TRBD2 (6 bases each). The CDR3 has 16 residues. Trimming removed 0 bases at V and 2 bases at J, with 15 bases between. Germline assignment: CDR1 SGHRS and CDR2 YFSETQ. The CDR3 here is CASSLVPGAGTYEQYF. CDR3 DNA sequence: TGCGCCAGCAGCTTGGTCCCAGGGGCGGGGACCTACGAGCAGTACTTC.

The V call is TRBV20-1, the J call TRBJ1-1; D perhaps matches TRBD1 (6 bases). Germline V gene data show CDR1 as DFQATT and CDR2 as SNEGSKA (reference sequence). V was trimmed by 5 bases and J by 0 bases, leaving 10 bases between them. The CDR3 covers 13 residues. The CDR3: CSALRGMNTEAFF. CDR3 bases: TGCAGTGCTTTAAGGGGGATGAACACTGAAGCTTTCTTT.